This TCR beta chain comes out of a study of blood T cell repertoires in COVID-19. Overall study: Sites across the United States, Italy and Spain contributed samples from acute and convalescent COVID-19. Nucleic acid was either cDNA or gDNA, and it came from T cells, B-cell-depleted T cells, or PBMCs.

V was cut by 7 bases and J by 3 bases, with 6 bases left in between. The germline V gene has CDR1 ENHRY and CDR2 SYGVKD. CDR3 length: 11 residues. In the original analysis: It was from reference gene primer amplification that nucleated cell counts were estimated. Repertoires were generated with immunoSEQ multiplex PCR, while TCRdb's copy carries only in-frame clones and drops some. D and trimming were read from the DNA, whereas the V and J calls and clone size are those reported in that table. The sample lists roughly 40,000 clones, about three quarters seen once, with roughly 8.7% in the top ten. The specimen sequenced was peripheral blood. The genes are TRBV10-3 and TRBJ1-1; D gene unclear. The source is a man aged 65 to 79 with active or convalescent COVID-19. This chain's CDR3 is CAIKGDTEAFF. The CDR3 DNA sequence: TGTGCCATCAAGGGAGACACTGAAGCTTTCTTT.